These 6 T cell receptor beta chains originate from one sample sequenced in a study of cytomegalovirus exposure and HLA in healthy donors (dated 2017 in TCRdb). Libraries came from the immunoSEQ multiplex PCR assay. For the multiplex PCR, a mixture combining 60 forward primers for TCR Vbeta segments and 13 reverse primers for TCR Jbeta segments was used. Entries here come from immuneACCESS through TCRdb and include only in-frame sequences with V and J called. Some clones fail to appear in such tables; in the studies checked, an unresolved V gene covers under half of the shortfall, and the cause of the remainder is unknown. This sample lists some 150,000 clones; around 83% were detected once. Clones ranked in the top ten supply roughly 7.8% of the sample. Source material: PBMCs. These receptors were obtained from a woman between 45 and 60 years old in good health and CMV-seropositive.

The table lists this clone with a count of one. The chain carries TRBV7-2 and TRBJ2-7, with 16 bases that match TRBD2. V shed 5 bases, J shed 9 bases, and the junction held 16 bases outside the gene matches. CDR3 size: 18 residues. CDR1 is SGHTA and CDR2 is FQGNSA in the germline V gene. The CDR3 DNA is TGTGCCAGCAGCCCTGGGCGTCCGGGACTAGCGGGAGGGCCGGGGCAGTACTTC. It codes for CASSPGRPGLAGGPGQYF.

This clone has only a few counts. The CDR3 DNA reads TGTGCCAGTAGTATCTTTGGGGGCTCCGTCTTGGATACGCAGTATTTT. Translating gives CASSIFGGSVLDTQYF. This rearrangement joins TRBV19 to TRBJ2-3; D might be TRBD1 (6 bases). V gave up 3 bases and J gave up 6 bases, with 19 bases separating them. Germline CDR1 reads LNHDA; CDR2 reads SQIVND (reference sequence). CDR3 length: 16 amino acids.

This clone was counted once. The junction departs from germline at one end; a sequencing error may be responsible. CDR3 region: CASSIEARFLSGANGLTF. The CDR3 nucleotides read TGTGCCAGTAGTATAGAAGCCAGGTTCCTTTCTGGGGCCAACGGCCTGACTTTC. V is TRBV19 and J is TRBJ2-6; D possibly corresponds to TRBD1 (5 bases). The germline gives CDR1 LNHDA, CDR2 SQIVND (reference sequence). The CDR3 has 18 residues.

The V gene is TRBV19, the J gene TRBJ1-1; tentative D call: TRBD1 (6 bases). CDR1 is LNHDA and CDR2 is SQIVND in the germline V gene (reference sequence). The CDR3 runs 13 residues. Trimming pared 4 bases from V and 4 bases from J, leaving 10 bases between. This CDR3 is CASSRVGGTEAFF. CDR3 bases: TGTGCCAGTAGTAGGGTAGGGGGCACTGAAGCTTTCTTT.

The rearrangement uses TRBV5-6 and TRBJ1-1; TRBD1 might be the D (6 bases). CDR3 length: 17 amino acids. Germline V gives CDR1 SGHDT, CDR2 YYEEEE. V lost 4 bases, J lost 1 base, and 20 bases lay in between. The CDR3 protein is CASSLHPLGTPNTEAFF. CDR3 nucleotides: TGTGCCAGCAGCCTTCACCCCCTAGGGACACCGAACACTGAAGCTTTCTTT.

The chain carries TRBV27 and TRBJ2-3, with D possibly TRBD2 on 5 matching bases. Germline assignment: CDR1 MNHEY and CDR2 SMNVEV (reference sequence). Trimming removed 6 bases from V and 0 bases from J, with 16 bases in between. The CDR3 is 16 residues long. The DNA for the CDR3 is TGTGCCAGCAGCCCGTTAGCGATCCATAGCACAGATACGCAGTATTTT. Amino acids: CASSPLAIHSTDTQYF.